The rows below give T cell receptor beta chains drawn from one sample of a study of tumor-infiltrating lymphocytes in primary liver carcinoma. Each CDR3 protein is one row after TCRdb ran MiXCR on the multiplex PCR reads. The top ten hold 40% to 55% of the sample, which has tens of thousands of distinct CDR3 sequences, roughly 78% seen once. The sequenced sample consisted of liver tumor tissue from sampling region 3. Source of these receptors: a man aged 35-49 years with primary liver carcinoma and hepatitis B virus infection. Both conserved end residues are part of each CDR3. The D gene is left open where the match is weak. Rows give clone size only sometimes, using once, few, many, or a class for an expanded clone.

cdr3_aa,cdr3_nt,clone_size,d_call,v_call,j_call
CASSHHLHGTDAPLHF,TGCGCCAGCAGCCACCACCTTCATGGGACGGATGCACCCCTCCACTTT,once,.,TRBV4-1,TRBJ1-6
CASGYIWGTYEQYF,TGTGCCAGCGGTTACATATGGGGGACCTACGAGCAGTACTTC,.,.,TRBV6-6,TRBJ2-7
CAALEEYEQYF,TGTGCCGCCCTAGAAGAGTACGAGCAGTACTTC,.,.,TRBV6-1,TRBJ2-7
CASSHGSNSNIERFF,TGTGCCAGCAGTCACGGAAGCAACTCTAACATTGAGCGGTTCTTC,.,.,TRBV6-5,TRBJ2-1
CASNWGNEQFF,TGTGCCAGCAACTGGGGAAATGAACAGTTCTTC,.,.,TRBV5-4,TRBJ2-1
CASLYRLVSEQFF,TGTGCCAGCTTATACCGGCTAGTTAGTGAGCAGTTCTTC,.,.,TRBV11-2,TRBJ2-1
CISSFVAGGQYEQYF,TGTATCAGCAGCTTCGTGGCAGGGGGCCAGTACGAGCAGTACTTC,.,TRBD1,TRBV11-2,TRBJ2-7
CASLPAGGRPGELFF,TGTGCCAGCCTGCCCGCCGGGGGGCGCCCCGGGGAGCTGTTTTTT,many,.,TRBV28,TRBJ2-2
CAISEYEGDQPKYF,TGTGCCATCAGTGAGTATGAGGGCGATCAGCCCAAGTATTTC,few,.,TRBV10-3,TRBJ1-5
CPGSPGLAETYEQYF,TGTCCCGGTAGCCCTGGACTAGCCGAAACCTACGAGCAGTACTTC,.,TRBD2,TRBV5-4,TRBJ2-7
CASSPHGGRAEETQHF,TGTGCCAGCAGTCCCCATGGCGGGAGGGCCGAAGAGACCCAGCACTTC,.,TRBD2,TRBV6-6,TRBJ2-5
CASSFMAGDQYEQYF,TGTGCCAGCAGCTTTATGGCAGGGGACCAGTACGAGCAGTACTTT,.,.,TRBV11-2,TRBJ2-7
CASSHHPQWADSPLHF,TGCGCCAGCAGCCACCACCCACAGTGGGCTGATTCACCCCTCCACTTT,.,.,TRBV4-1,TRBJ1-6
CDISEYEDNQPQHF,TGTGACATCAGTGAGTATGAGGACAATCAGCCCCAGCATTTT,.,.,TRBV10-3,TRBJ1-5
CASSLELLEGMNEQFF,TGTGCCAGCAGCTTAGAGCTCCTAGAGGGAATGAATGAGCAATTTTTC,.,.,TRBV11-2,TRBJ2-1
CASSQDELAARNEQFF,TGCGCCAGTAGCCAAGACGAACTAGCGGCACGCAATGAGCAGTTCTTC,.,TRBD2,TRBV4-3,TRBJ2-1
CASNQDRETPYEEYF,TGCGCCAGCAACCAAGATCGGGAGACTCCGTACGAGGAGTACTTC,.,.,TRBV4-3,TRBJ2-7
CASSCRGHEQFF,TGTGCTAGCAGTTGTCGCGGACATGAGCAGTTCTTC,.,.,TRBV12-3/TRBV12-4,TRBJ2-1
CASCEPQRTYEQYF,TGCGCCAGCTGTGAGCCTCAACGAACCTACGAGCAGTACTTC,.,.,TRBV10-2,TRBJ2-7
CASSLVPSGSNEQYF,TGCGCCAGCAGCTTAGTCCCTAGCGGGAGCAACGAGCAGTACTTC,.,TRBD2,TRBV5-1,TRBJ2-7
CASSLAAGANYGQYF,TGTGCCAGCAGTTTAGCTGCAGGGGCTAACTATGGGCAGTACTTC,.,.,TRBV12-3/TRBV12-4,TRBJ2-7
CGSILSGASYNEQFF,TGTGGCAGCATCTTATCGGGCGCGTCCTACAATGAGCAGTTCTTC,.,.,TRBV12-3/TRBV12-4,TRBJ2-1
CAIGIGTGGPYEQYF,TGTGCCATCGGTATCGGGACAGGGGGCCCCTACGAGCAATACTTC,.,TRBD1,TRBV12-3/TRBV12-4,TRBJ2-7
CASSLTLGGANTRGLFF,TGTGCCAGCAGCTTAACATTAGGAGGGGCGAACACCAGGGGGCTGTTTTTC,once,TRBD1,TRBV11-2,TRBJ2-2
CASSQSLAEPPYEQNF,TGCGCCAGCAGCCAATCCCTAGCAGAGCCGCCTTACGAGCAGAACTTC,.,.,TRBV4-1,TRBJ2-7
CASSWDKRDKQYF,TGCGCCAGCAGCTGGGACAAGCGAGATAAGCAGTATTTT,.,.,TRBV5-1,TRBJ2-3
CASSTEWGEKLFF,TGCGCCAGCTCGACAGAGTGGGGGGAAAAACTGTTTTTT,.,.,TRBV10-2,TRBJ1-4
CASSPDRGSEQFF,TGTGCCAGCAGCCCCGACAGGGGGAGTGAGCAGTTCTTC,few,TRBD1,TRBV11-2,TRBJ2-1
CAVSDYDGDQPQHF,TGTGCCGTCAGTGATTATGATGGCGATCAGCCCCAGCATTTT,.,.,TRBV10-3,TRBJ1-5
CASSLHPPGTSEFNEQFF,TGTGCCAGTAGCTTACACCCCCCCGGGACCAGCGAGTTCAATGAGCAGTTCTTC,.,.,TRBV11-3,TRBJ2-1
CVSSRTGSNQPRHF,TGTGTCAGCAGTAGGACAGGGAGCAATCAGCCCCGGCATTTT,.,TRBD1,TRBV12-3/TRBV12-4,TRBJ1-5
CASLRGNEQLF,TGTGCCTCCCTTAGGGGGAATGAGCAGCTTTTC,.,.,TRBV6-5,TRBJ2-1
CASSLNLYEQYF,TGTGCCAGCAGCCTAAACCTCTACGAGCAGTACTTC,medium-sized,.,TRBV12-3/TRBV12-4,TRBJ2-7
CAGSFMTGPQETQYF,TGTGCCGGCAGCTTCATGACAGGCCCCCAAGAGACCCAGTACTTC,.,.,TRBV14,TRBJ2-5
CTSSQERGVTDTQYF,TGTACCAGTAGCCAAGAGAGGGGAGTGACAGATACGCAGTATTTT,.,.,TRBV4-2,TRBJ2-3
CASSSWTGPSYERYF,TGCGCCAGCAGCTCATGGACAGGGCCGTCCTACGAGCGGTACTTC,.,TRBD1,TRBV5-1,TRBJ2-7
CASSFFGFTEVVF,TGTGCCAGCAGTTTCTTTGGGTTCACTGAAGTTGTCTTT,once,.,TRBV12-3/TRBV12-4,TRBJ1-1
CVSSLGLPTDTQYF,TGTGTCAGCAGCCTGGGACTGCCCACAGATACGCAGTATTTT,few,.,TRBV11-2,TRBJ2-3
CAISVLGQGDYEQYF,TGTGCCATCAGTGTTTTGGGACAGGGGGACTACGAGCAGTACTTC,many,TRBD1,TRBV10-3,TRBJ2-7
CASSVNRAVSYEEYF,TGTGCCAGCAGTGTGAACAGGGCGGTCTCCTACGAGGAGTATTTC,.,.,TRBV2,TRBJ2-7
CASRERNSYKQYF,TGTGCCAGCAGGGAGCGGAACTCCTACAAGCAGTACTTC,.,.,TRBV6-1,TRBJ2-7
CVSSPDTQGYTF,TGTGTCAGCAGTCCTGACACCCAAGGCTACACCTTC,.,.,TRBV7-8,TRBJ1-2
CATSSGSSVNEQFF,TGTGCCACATCGAGCGGGAGCTCGGTCAATGAGCAGTTCTTC,few,TRBD2,TRBV9,TRBJ2-1
CASGLIGSGSSYEHYF,TGTGCCAGTGGTTTAATAGGCTCCGGTAGCTCCTACGAGCATTACTTC,once,.,TRBV12-3/TRBV12-4,TRBJ2-7
CASSIYPSNQPQYF,TGTGCCAGCAGTATCTATCCTAGCAATCAGCCCCAGTATTTT,.,.,TRBV12-3/TRBV12-4,TRBJ2-3
CASNFVGNEKLFF,TGTGCCAGCAACTTTGTAGGGAATGAAAAACTGTTTTTT,.,.,TRBV5-5,TRBJ1-4
CVSSLRLTSTDTQYF,TGTGTCAGCAGTTTAAGGCTAACATCGACCGATACGCAGTATTTT,.,.,TRBV12-3/TRBV12-4,TRBJ2-3
CASSLGQESNQPQHF,TGTGCCAGCAGTTTGGGGCAAGAAAGCAATCAGCCTCAGCATTTT,.,.,TRBV12-3/TRBV12-4,TRBJ1-5
CVNSWDKGDTQYF,TGCGTCAACAGCTGGGACAAGGGAGATACGCAGTATTTT,.,.,TRBV5-1,TRBJ2-3
CASSLAWTSGAYNEQFF,TGCGCCAGCAGCTTGGCCTGGACTAGCGGGGCCTACAATGAGCAGTTCTTC,.,TRBD2,TRBV5-1,TRBJ2-1
CAISALPPGQGFGQQYF,TGTGCCATCAGTGCCCTTCCCCCGGGACAGGGGTTCGGCCAGCAGTACTTC,few,TRBD1,TRBV10-3,TRBJ2-7
CASRVGYEKYF,TGTGCCAGCAGGGTTGGATACGAGAAATATTTC,.,.,TRBV6-5,TRBJ2-7
CSVDSGTDNEKLFF,TGCAGCGTTGACAGTGGGACAGATAATGAAAAACTGTTTTTT,.,TRBD1,TRBV29-1,TRBJ1-4
CASTKGFGTEAFF,TGTGCCAGTACCAAGGGGTTCGGCACTGAAGCTTTCTTT,few,.,TRBV19,TRBJ1-1
CASSLLAGVGELFF,TGTGCCAGCAGTTTGCTAGCGGGAGTCGGGGAGCTGTTTTTC,.,TRBD2,TRBV12-3/TRBV12-4,TRBJ2-2
CASSSVGNTEAFF,TGTGCCAGCAGCTCGGTAGGGAACACTGAAGCTTTCTTT,once,.,TRBV7-9,TRBJ1-1
CASSKQGRELFF,TGCGCCAGCAGCAAACAGGGCAGGGAGCTGTTTTTT,many,.,TRBV5-1,TRBJ2-2